The 22 T cell receptor beta chains listed next were all sequenced from one sample in a study of T-cell reconstitution after alpha-beta-depleted transplantation in children. Preparing the TCRbeta library involved the use of unique molecular identifiers. Each CDR3 protein gets one entry after TCRdb re-called the PCR reads with MiXCR. The sample lists some 340,000 distinct CDR3 sequences; 9% to 12% were seen once. The sequenced sample was PBMCs from the stem cell graft donor, obtained from the stem cell graft. These receptors were collected from a human donor who donated a stem cell graft to a child with acute lymphoblastic leukemia.

V is TRBV11-1 and J is TRBJ2-4; the D call may be TRBD1 or TRBD2 (5 bases each). Looked up from germline, CDR1 is SGHAT and CDR2 is FQDESV (reference sequence). The CDR3 covers 18 residues. The V end was cut by 1 base, the J end by 0 bases, with 16 bases between. The CDR3 protein is CASSLESFGDLAKNIQYF. In DNA, the CDR3 is TGTGCCAGCAGCTTAGAATCATTCGGGGACCTAGCCAAAAACATTCAGTACTTC.

This clonotype has ten or more counts. The chain combines TRBV18 with TRBJ2-3, with unresolved D. Germline CDR1 is KGHSH and CDR2 is LQKENI. The length of the CDR3 is 13 residues. V lost 4 bases, J lost 4 bases, and 9 bases lay in between. CDR3 sequence (DNA): TGTGCCAGCTCACGACGCTGGGCAGATACGCAGTATTTT. Translated: CASSRRWADTQYF.

This clonotype was seen ten or more times. The rearrangement uses TRBV24-1 and TRBJ2-1; the D gene is possibly TRBD1 (6 bases). CDR1 KGHDR and CDR2 SFDVKD come from the germline V gene. V lost 2 bases and J lost 0, with 13 bases in between. The CDR3 is 17 residues long. CDR3 sequence: CATSDSSDRSSYNEQFF. Here the CDR3 DNA reads TGTGCCACCAGTGATTCGTCCGACAGGAGCTCCTACAATGAGCAGTTCTTC.

This clonotype was seen only a few times. J is TRBJ2-7 and V is TRBV2, with D possibly being TRBD1 (6 bases). The CDR3 is made up of 12 amino acids. Germline values: CDR1 SNHLY, CDR2 FYNNEI. Trimming took 11 bases from V and 3 from J, leaving 14 bases between them. Here the CDR3 reads CAAQGLGYEQYF. For the CDR3, the DNA is TGTGCCGCACAGGGTTTAGGCTACGAGCAGTACTTC.

A few counts support this clonotype. This chain joins TRBV4-3 and TRBJ2-7; TRBD2 is a possible D gene (5 bases). Between the trimmed V and J ends, which lost 3 bases and 0 bases, there was a span of 15 bases. CDR3 size: 16 residues. The germline V gene has CDR1 LGHNA and CDR2 YSLEER. As DNA, the CDR3 is TGCGCCAGCAGCCAGACTATTTTGGGGAGCTCCTACGAGCAGTACTTC. It specifies CASSQTILGSSYEQYF.

V gene TRBV7-3 combines with J gene TRBJ2-3; 7 bases agree with TRBD2. Looked up from germline, CDR1 is SGHTA and CDR2 is FQGTGA. Losses at the gene ends were 5 bases for V and 4 bases for J; bases not matched to a gene: 15. The CDR3 runs to 17 residues. This CDR3 reads CASSPFIGGSGADTQYF. DNA of the CDR3: TGTGCCAGCAGCCCCTTCATAGGCGGGAGTGGGGCAGATACGCAGTATTTT. The variable domain in full, completed from reference TRBV7-3 and TRBJ2-3, reads GAGVSQTPSNKVTEKGKYVELRCDPISGHTALYWYRQSLGQGPEFLIYFQGTGAADDSGLPNDRFFAVRPEGSVSTLKIQRTERGDSAVYLCASSPFIGGSGADTQYFGPGTRLTVL.

The chain is built from TRBV12-3 or TRBV12-4 and TRBJ1-4; a possible D gene is TRBD1 (5 bases). The V end was cut by 6 bases, the J end by 6 bases, with 14 bases between. The CDR3 has 14 amino acids. Written as DNA, the CDR3 is TGTGCCAGCAGCTGGGGGGGTGGATATGAAAAACTGTTTTTT. Protein: CASSWGGGYEKLFF.

The chain is built from TRBV5-1 and TRBJ2-1, with a weak D call TRBD1 (6 bases). The germline V gene encodes CDR1 SGHRS and CDR2 YFSETQ. There are 16 residues in the CDR3. The germline V and J ends were trimmed by 5 bases and 6 bases, with 21 bases remaining between them. CDR3 DNA: TGCGCCAGCAGACGGCAGGGGATACCCACCTTCAATGAGCAGTTCTTC. Protein sequence: CASRRQGIPTFNEQFF.

The genes are TRBV7-2 and TRBJ2-6; D not resolved. The germline V gene encodes CDR1 SGHTA and CDR2 FQGNSA. V lost 1 base to trimming and J lost 2 bases, with 18 bases between them. The CDR3 has 19 residues. The CDR3 protein is CASSLGFRTLSAGANVLTF. The CDR3 DNA reads as TGTGCCAGCAGCTTAGGCTTCCGGACGTTAAGCGCTGGGGCCAACGTCCTGACTTTC.

This clonotype was observed at least ten times. This chain joins TRBV7-2 and TRBJ2-5; possibly TRBD1 for D (6 bases). Trimming stripped 6 bases from V and 3 bases from J, with 17 bases between. The CDR3 is made up of 15 amino acids. The germline V gene encodes CDR1 SGHTA and CDR2 FQGNSA. The CDR3 here is CASRQPGTKKETQYF. CDR3 bases: TGTGCCAGCAGGCAACCAGGGACAAAAAAAGAGACCCAGTACTTC. Supplemented by reference TRBV7-2 and TRBJ2-5, the full variable domain reads GAGVSQSPSNKVTEKGKDVELRCDPISGHTALYWYRQSLGQGLEFLIYFQGNSAPDKSGLPSDRFSAERTGGSVSTLTIQRTQQEDSAVYLCASRQPGTKKETQYFGPGTRLLVL.

This clonotype was observed a handful of times. The chain is built from TRBV28 and TRBJ1-5; a possible D gene is TRBD1 (5 bases). Germline lookup yields CDR1 MDHEN and CDR2 SYDVKM. Trimming took 8 bases from V and 0 from J, leaving 11 bases between them. The CDR3 sequence is 14 residues long. CDR3 bases: TGTGCCAGCGGGGCTAGCCATAGCAATCAGCCCCAGCATTTT. Its translation: CASGASHSNQPQHF.

This clonotype has just a few counts. The chain combines TRBV12-3 or TRBV12-4 with TRBJ2-3; D might be TRBD2 (6 bases). The germline V and J ends were trimmed by 5 bases and 4 bases, with 13 bases remaining between them. CDR3 length: 14 amino acids. The CDR3 nucleotides are TGTGCCAGCAGTCTATCGGAGGGAGCAGATACGCAGTATTTT. This gives the protein CASSLSEGADTQYF.

This clonotype was found a few times. V usage is TRBV7-6 and J usage is TRBJ1-4; tentatively, D is TRBD1 (5 bases). The V and J ends lost 1 base and 7 bases respectively, with 13 bases between them. CDR3 length equals 15 residues. CDR1 SGHVS and CDR2 FNYEAQ come from the germline V gene. The CDR3 DNA is TGTGCCAGCAGCTTAGAGGGGACCGGACCTGAAAAACTGTTTTTT. This gives the protein CASSLEGTGPEKLFF.

This clonotype was seen a handful of times. This rearrangement joins TRBV7-9 to TRBJ1-2; TRBD1 aligns across 7 bases. J gave up 3 bases and V 4 bases, and 11 bases lay outside the gene matches. CDR1 SEHNR and CDR2 FQNEAQ come from the germline V gene (reference sequence). The CDR3 runs 16 residues. CDR3 protein: CASSSNRGLVDYGYTF. The CDR3 DNA reads as TGTGCCAGCAGCTCGAACAGGGGCCTAGTGGACTATGGCTACACCTTC.

This clonotype was observed a few times. The rearrangement joins TRBV27 to TRBJ2-3, with TRBD2 identical over 14 bases. The CDR3 length is 17 residues. Germline values: CDR1 MNHEY, CDR2 SMNVEV (reference sequence). V lost 3 bases and J lost 8; bases outside the gene matches: 10. CDR3 loop: CASSLDGTSGSRGTQYF. CDR3 DNA: TGTGCCAGCAGTTTGGATGGGACTAGCGGGAGTCGTGGTACGCAGTATTTT.

This clonotype was counted many times. The chain carries TRBV4-1 and TRBJ2-5, with D possibly called TRBD1 or TRBD2 (6 bases each). Trimming took 1 base from V and 5 from J, leaving 14 bases between them. The germline V gene has CDR1 MGHRA and CDR2 YSYEKL. This CDR3 is built from 15 residues. CDR3 DNA: TGCGCCAGCAGCCAAGCCCCCGGGGGCTTTGAGACCCAGTACTTC. This translates into CASSQAPGGFETQYF.

This clonotype was observed a few times. V is TRBV7-2 and J is TRBJ2-7; D is ambiguous. The CDR3 totals 12 residues. V lost 1 base to trimming and J lost 9 bases, with 10 bases between them. The germline V gene has CDR1 SGHTA and CDR2 FQGNSA. The chain's CDR3 is CASSLEGVWQYF. DNA for the CDR3: TGTGCCAGCAGCTTAGAGGGTGTTTGGCAGTACTTC.

This clonotype was detected a few times. This chain links TRBV7-6 with TRBJ2-1; the D gene is possibly TRBD1 (5 bases). Germline loops: CDR1 SGHVS, CDR2 FNYEAQ. The V end was cut by 2 bases, the J end by 3 bases, with 11 bases between. The CDR3 contains 15 residues. CDR3 amino acids: CASSLQGVLYNEQFF. Here the CDR3 DNA reads TGTGCCAGCAGCTTACAAGGGGTCCTCTACAATGAGCAGTTCTTC.

The CDR3 bases are TGCGCCAGCAGCCACGGCGGGGGATACAATGAGCAGTTCTTC. It yields the protein CASSHGGGYNEQFF. V gene TRBV4-1 combines with J gene TRBJ2-1; 7 nucleotides align to TRBD2. V was clipped by 3 bases and J by 4 bases; unmatched bases: 3. Germline V gene data show CDR1 as MGHRA and CDR2 as YSYEKL. The CDR3 sequence is 14 residues long.

This clonotype was seen a handful of times. Sequence at one end of the junction differs from germline and may be a read error. The chain joins TRBV7-7 to TRBJ2-1, with D unresolved. CDR3 size: 17 residues. Germline CDR1 SSHAT, CDR2 FNYEAQ (reference sequence). The CDR3 here is CASSLAPGANSYNEQFF. In DNA, the CDR3 is TGTGCTAGCAGCTTAGCCCCCGGAGCGAATTCCTACAATGAGCAGTTCTTC.

In this sample, this clonotype turned up many times. This chain's CDR3 is CASRPPGRIDNEQFF. CDR3 nucleotide sequence: TGTGCCAGCAGACCTCCGGGACGGATAGACAATGAGCAGTTCTTC. The chain employs TRBV7-2 and TRBJ2-1; D may correspond to TRBD1 or TRBD2 (5 bases each). This CDR3 spans 15 amino acids. The germline CDR1 and CDR2 sequences are SGHTA and FQGNSA. Trimming cost V 6 bases and J 5 bases, with 17 bases left between them.

The table lists this clonotype with a few counts. The V and J genes are TRBV4-2 and TRBJ1-2, with D perhaps TRBD1 (6 bases). With 3 bases removed from V and 8 bases from J, the gap between germline ends came to 10 bases. The germline CDR1 and CDR2 sequences are LGHNA and YNFKEQ. CDR3 length equals 12 residues. The CDR3 here is CASSQAGAGYTF. DNA for the CDR3: TGTGCCAGCAGCCAGGCAGGGGCGGGCTACACCTTC.